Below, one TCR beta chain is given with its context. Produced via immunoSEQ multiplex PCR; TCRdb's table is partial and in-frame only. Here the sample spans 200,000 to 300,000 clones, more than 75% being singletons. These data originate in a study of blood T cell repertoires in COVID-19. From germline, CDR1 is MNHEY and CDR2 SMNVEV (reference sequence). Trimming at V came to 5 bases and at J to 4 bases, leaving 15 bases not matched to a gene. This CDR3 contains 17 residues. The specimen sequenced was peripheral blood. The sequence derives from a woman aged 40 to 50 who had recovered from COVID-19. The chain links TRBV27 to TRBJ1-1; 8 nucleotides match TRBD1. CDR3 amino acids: CASSTRTGLVWGTEAFF. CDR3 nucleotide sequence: TGTGCCAGCAGTACCAGGACAGGGCTAGTTTGGGGCACTGAAGCTTTCTTT.